This T cell receptor beta chain came from a study of T cell clonotyping in hematopoietic cell transplantation. Study results and limitations: Cells were unsorted, so CD4 and CD8 contributions were not separated. Broader posttransplant TCR repertoire diversity was predicted by graft donor and pretransplant recipient Inverse Simpson Index values. Pathologically expanded recipient clonotypes increased progressively from day 30 to day 180 as diversity fell.

Documented time point: recipient sample about 28 days before transplant, after cytoreduction. Samples: about 28 days before transplant, then days 30, 100 and 180 after. The assay was immunoSEQ multiplex PCR, and TCRdb's table has in-frame clones only and misses some. Of some 16,000 clones listed, 93% are singletons. As regards this clone: Its antigen is not identified.

Trimming stripped 0 bases from V and 1 base from J, with 13 bases between. This CDR3 spans 16 amino acids. Germline CDR1 SGHRS, CDR2 YFSETQ. The clonotype comes from a young man with biphenotypic leukemia. Some clones in this sample may be carry-over from other donors' samples. V and J are TRBV5-1 and TRBJ1-1, with a possible D match to TRBD1 (6 bases). Material: peripheral blood mononuclear cells, obtained before stem cell transplant. CDR3 sequence reads: CASSLEGGHTNTEAFF. The CDR3 DNA follows: TGCGCCAGCAGCTTGGAAGGGGGGCATACGAACACTGAAGCTTTCTTT.